A single sample is the source of the 19 T cell receptor beta chains below, sequenced in a study of T cell repertoires in cytomegalovirus infection. One entry per CDR3 protein, called by TCRdb with MiXCR from the reads. The top ten hold around 4.5% of the sample, which has roughly 300,000 distinct CDR3 sequences, 8% to 9.5% seen once. Material for sequencing was PBMCs. The receptors derive from a human donor in good health (CMV status not recorded). Some clones in this sample may be carry-over from other donors' samples.

This clonotype was seen ten or more times. This chain joins TRBV6-6 and TRBJ1-1; no reliable D call. V shed 1 base and J shed 3 bases, with 6 bases lying between them. This CDR3 region has 13 residues. Germline V CDR1 and CDR2: MNHNY, SVGAGI (reference sequence). Here the CDR3 reads CASSYFGDTEAFF. DNA of the CDR3: TGTGCCAGCAGTTACTTTGGGGACACTGAAGCTTTCTTT.

This clonotype was detected only a few times. The V and J genes are TRBV12-3 or TRBV12-4 and TRBJ2-1; either TRBD1 or TRBD2 may supply D (6 bases each). Trimming stripped 4 bases from V and 10 bases from J, with 17 bases between. The CDR3 has 14 residues. CDR3 in DNA: TGTGCCAGCAGTTCGCCCTACAGGGCGGGGGAGCAGTTCTTC. It specifies CASSSPYRAGEQFF.

The chain employs TRBV7-2 and TRBJ2-1; the match to TRBD1 covers 7 bases. The CDR3 has 15 residues. V lost 5 bases, J lost 9 bases, and 13 bases stayed unmatched. Germline-derived CDR1 and CDR2 are SGHTA and FQGNSA. CDR3 amino acids: CASSNRGYGHIEQFF. CDR3 in DNA: TGTGCCAGCAGCAACAGGGGTTACGGTCACATTGAGCAGTTCTTC.

This sequence joins TRBV4-2 and TRBJ1-1, with unresolved D. This CDR3 is built from 14 residues. CDR1 is LGHNA and CDR2 is YNFKEQ in the germline V gene. V was trimmed by 4 bases and J by 0 bases, leaving 9 bases between them. The CDR3 here is CASSREQLNTEAFF. The CDR3 nucleotides are TGTGCCAGCAGCCGAGAACAATTGAACACTGAAGCTTTCTTT.

This sequence joins TRBV7-9 and TRBJ2-7, with 7 positions matching TRBD1. Germline values: CDR1 SEHNR, CDR2 FQNEAQ (reference sequence). The CDR3 extends over 15 amino acids. V shed 5 bases and J 1 base; nucleotides not matched to a gene: 8. The CDR3 sequence: CASSTGQSNSYEQYF. The CDR3 bases are TGTGCCAGCAGCACGGGACAGTCAAATTCCTACGAGCAGTACTTC.

CDR3 sequence reads: CASSLRLSLDEQFF. Written as DNA, the CDR3 is TGTGCCAGCAGTTTAAGATTGAGTTTGGATGAGCAGTTCTTC. This sequence joins TRBV27 and TRBJ2-1; D remains ambiguous. This CDR3 region has 14 residues. The V gene lost 2 bases and the J gene lost 8 bases, with 13 bases spanning the gap. Looked up from germline, CDR1 is MNHEY and CDR2 is SMNVEV (reference sequence).

The sample holds many counts of this clonotype. The rearrangement uses TRBV7-8 and TRBJ2-5, with D possibly matching TRBD2 (5 bases). V lost 2 bases, J lost 5 bases, and 18 bases lay in between. The CDR3 sequence is 16 residues long. The germline V gene encodes CDR1 SGHVS and CDR2 FQNEAQ. This CDR3 is CASSLRAGGLQETQYF. The DNA of the CDR3 is TGTGCCAGCAGCTTAAGGGCTGGCGGACTGCAGGAGACCCAGTACTTC.

This clonotype was seen a few times. The genes are TRBV6-6 and TRBJ2-1; D call uncertain. The CDR3 has 13 amino acids. In germline, CDR1 is MNHNY, CDR2 SVGAGI (reference sequence). V was pared by 6 bases and J by 0 bases, with 6 bases between. The CDR3: CASRTFSYNEQFF. In DNA, the CDR3 is TGTGCCAGCAGGACTTTCTCCTACAATGAGCAGTTCTTC.

This sequence joins TRBV11-2 and TRBJ2-3; 12 bases agree with TRBD2. J was trimmed by 5 bases and V by 2 bases; bases with no gene match: 8. Germline CDR1 SGHAT, CDR2 FQNNGV. The CDR3 extends over 17 amino acids. The DNA of the CDR3 is TGTGCCAGCAGCTTAACTCTAGCGGGGGGGCCGGGAGATACGCAGTATTTT. Its translation: CASSLTLAGGPGDTQYF.

There are many counts of this clonotype. The V call is TRBV12-3 or TRBV12-4, the J call TRBJ2-7; 8 bases map to TRBD2. With V trimmed by 1 base and J by 6 bases, 8 bases remained unmatched. The CDR3 is made up of 15 amino acids. The CDR3 here is CASSLDRAGVSEQYF. CDR3 DNA: TGTGCCAGCAGTTTAGACCGAGCGGGAGTCTCCGAGCAGTACTTC.

The rearrangement joins TRBV19 to TRBJ2-4; 7 bases are a match to TRBD1. V lost 9 bases and J lost 1; bases outside the gene matches: 3. CDR3 size: 13 residues. Germline V gene data show CDR1 as LNHDA and CDR2 as SQIVND (reference sequence). The CDR3 is CASQQGAKNIQYF. The CDR3 DNA follows: TGTGCCAGCCAACAGGGGGCCAAAAACATTCAGTACTTC.

The table lists this clonotype with many counts. The V and J genes are TRBV7-2 and TRBJ1-1; weak D call: TRBD1 (5 bases). Trimming removed 3 bases at V and 5 bases at J, with 16 bases between. CDR1 and CDR2 (germline): SGHTA, FQGNSA. The CDR3 has 15 residues. CDR3 amino acids: CASSLGGTRQTEAFF. As DNA, the CDR3 is TGTGCCAGCAGCTTGGGAGGGACCCGGCAGACTGAAGCTTTCTTT.

This clonotype appeared many times. The V and J genes are TRBV12-3 or TRBV12-4 and TRBJ1-5; tentatively, D is TRBD1 (6 bases). The length of the CDR3 is 16 residues. V was pared by 6 bases and J by 0 bases, with 15 bases between. This CDR3 reads CASSPPTGPSNQPQHF. The CDR3 region has the DNA TGTGCCAGCAGCCCCCCGACAGGACCTAGCAATCAGCCCCAGCATTTT.

V gene TRBV7-6 combines with J gene TRBJ2-5; no clear D. Germline V lookup: CDR1 SGHVS, CDR2 FNYEAQ. The CDR3 has 13 amino acids. Trimming took 3 bases from V and 2 from J, leaving 7 bases between them. The CDR3 DNA reads TGTGCCAGCAGCTTCGCACCTCAAGAGACCCAGTACTTC. Its protein is CASSFAPQETQYF.

The sample holds a few counts of this clonotype. J is TRBJ2-1 and V is TRBV19, with D perhaps matching TRBD1 or TRBD2 (5 bases each). Trimming cost V 7 bases and J 8 bases, with 18 bases left between them. Germline V lookup: CDR1 LNHDA, CDR2 SQIVND (reference sequence). The CDR3 sequence is 14 residues long. CDR3 bases: TGTGCCAGTACCCTCGACAGCAGCGGCCATGAGCAGTTCTTC. Translating it yields CASTLDSSGHEQFF.

This clonotype was counted only a few times. This sequence joins TRBV10-3 and TRBJ2-1; the D gene is possibly TRBD1 (7 bases). The V gene lost 10 bases and the J gene lost 7 bases, with 14 bases spanning the gap. The length of the CDR3 is 12 residues. Per the germline V gene, CDR1 is ENHRY and CDR2 is SYGVKD. The CDR3 DNA follows: TGTGCCACCCTTCAGGGGGGTAATGAGCAGTTCTTC. This encodes CATLQGGNEQFF.

This clonotype was picked up a small number of times. The chain employs TRBV7-3 and TRBJ2-3; a possible D gene is TRBD1 (7 bases). The ends were cut back, 3 bases at V and 0 bases at J, with 10 bases in the middle. The CDR3 is 15 residues long. In germline, CDR1 is SGHTA, CDR2 FQGTGA. CDR3 residues: CASSFQGGSTDTQYF. DNA for the CDR3: TGTGCCAGCAGCTTCCAGGGGGGCAGCACAGATACGCAGTATTTT.

This sequence joins TRBV4-3 and TRBJ2-2, with D maybe TRBD1 (6 bases). Germline-derived CDR1 and CDR2 are LGHNA and YSLEER. There are 15 residues in the CDR3. Trimming removed 8 bases from V and 5 bases from J, with 18 bases in between. CDR3 sequence (DNA): TGCGCCAGCCGCGGACAGTACCTTGGGACCGGGGAGCTGTTTTTT. Translated: CASRGQYLGTGELFF.

This clonotype was detected only a few times. This sequence joins TRBV12-3 or TRBV12-4 and TRBJ1-2; the D is unclear. Trimming removed 3 bases from V and 2 bases from J, with 19 bases in between. The CDR3 contains 17 residues. The CDR3 reads CASSFLPGGRINYGYTF. The CDR3 DNA reads TGTGCCAGCAGTTTCCTCCCCGGAGGGCGGATCAACTATGGCTACACCTTC.